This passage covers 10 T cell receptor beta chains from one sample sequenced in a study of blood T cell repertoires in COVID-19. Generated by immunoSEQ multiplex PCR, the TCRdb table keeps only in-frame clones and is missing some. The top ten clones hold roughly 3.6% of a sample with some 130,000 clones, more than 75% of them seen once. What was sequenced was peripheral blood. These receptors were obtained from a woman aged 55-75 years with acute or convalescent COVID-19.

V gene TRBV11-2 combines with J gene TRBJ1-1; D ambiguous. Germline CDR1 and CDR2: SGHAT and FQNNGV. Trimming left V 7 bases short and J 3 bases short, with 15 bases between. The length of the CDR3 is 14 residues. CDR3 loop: CASTLSLRDTEAFF. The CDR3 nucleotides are TGTGCCAGCACCCTTTCCCTCCGGGACACTGAAGCTTTCTTT.

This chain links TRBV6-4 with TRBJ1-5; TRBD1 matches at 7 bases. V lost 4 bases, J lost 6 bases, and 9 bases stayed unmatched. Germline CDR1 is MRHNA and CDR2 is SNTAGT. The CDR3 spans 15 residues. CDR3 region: CASSVTGNMGQPQHF. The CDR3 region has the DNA TGTGCCAGCAGTGTGACAGGGAATATGGGTCAGCCCCAGCATTTT.

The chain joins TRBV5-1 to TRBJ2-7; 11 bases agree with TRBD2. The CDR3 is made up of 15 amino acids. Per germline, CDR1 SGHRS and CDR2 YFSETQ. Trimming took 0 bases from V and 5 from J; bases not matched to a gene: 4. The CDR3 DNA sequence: TGCGCCAGCAGCTTGGAACTAGCGGGAGTAAACGAGCAGTACTTC. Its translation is CASSLELAGVNEQYF.

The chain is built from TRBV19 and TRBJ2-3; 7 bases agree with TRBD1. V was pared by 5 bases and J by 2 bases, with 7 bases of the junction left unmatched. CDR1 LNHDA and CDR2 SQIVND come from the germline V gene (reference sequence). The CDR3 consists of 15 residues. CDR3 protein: CASSADRRLTDTQYF. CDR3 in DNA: TGTGCCAGTAGTGCGGACAGGAGACTCACAGATACGCAGTATTTT.

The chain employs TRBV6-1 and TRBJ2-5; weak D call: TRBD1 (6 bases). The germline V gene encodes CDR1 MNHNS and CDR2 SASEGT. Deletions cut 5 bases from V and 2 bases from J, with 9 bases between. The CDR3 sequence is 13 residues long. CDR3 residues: CASSRDIQETQYF. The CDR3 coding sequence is TGTGCCAGCAGTAGGGACATTCAAGAGACCCAGTACTTC.

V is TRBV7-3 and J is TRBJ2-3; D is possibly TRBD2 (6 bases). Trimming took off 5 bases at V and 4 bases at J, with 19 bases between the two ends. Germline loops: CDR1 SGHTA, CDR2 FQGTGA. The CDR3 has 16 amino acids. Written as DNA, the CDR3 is TGTGCCAGCAGCCTTAGGCCCCCAGGGACTGCAGATACGCAGTATTTT. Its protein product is CASSLRPPGTADTQYF.

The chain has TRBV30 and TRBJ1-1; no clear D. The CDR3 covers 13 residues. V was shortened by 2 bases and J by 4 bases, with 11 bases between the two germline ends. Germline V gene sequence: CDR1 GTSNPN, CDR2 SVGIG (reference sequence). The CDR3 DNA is TGTGCCTGGAGTCGGGATCCGGGCACTGAAGCTTTCTTT. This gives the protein CAWSRDPGTEAFF.

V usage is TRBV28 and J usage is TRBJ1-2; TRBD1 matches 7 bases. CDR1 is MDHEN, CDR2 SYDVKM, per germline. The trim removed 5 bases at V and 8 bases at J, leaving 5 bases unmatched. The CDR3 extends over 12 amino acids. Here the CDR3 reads CASSTGVGGYTF. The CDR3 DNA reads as TGTGCCAGCAGTACAGGGGTGGGGGGCTACACCTTC.

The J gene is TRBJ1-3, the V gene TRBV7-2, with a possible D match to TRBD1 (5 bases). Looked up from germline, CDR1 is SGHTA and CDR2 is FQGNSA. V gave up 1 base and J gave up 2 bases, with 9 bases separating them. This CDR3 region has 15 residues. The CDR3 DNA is TGTGCCAGCAGCTTAGGGGGGGTAGCTGGAAACACCATATATTTT. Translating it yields CASSLGGVAGNTIYF.

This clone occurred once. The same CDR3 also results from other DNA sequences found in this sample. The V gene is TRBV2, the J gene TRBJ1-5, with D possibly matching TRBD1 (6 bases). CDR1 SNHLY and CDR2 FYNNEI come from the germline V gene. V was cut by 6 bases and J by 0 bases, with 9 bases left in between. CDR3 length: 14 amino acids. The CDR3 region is CASRQGDSNQPQHF. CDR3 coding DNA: TGTGCCAGCAGACAGGGAGATAGCAATCAGCCCCAGCATTTT.